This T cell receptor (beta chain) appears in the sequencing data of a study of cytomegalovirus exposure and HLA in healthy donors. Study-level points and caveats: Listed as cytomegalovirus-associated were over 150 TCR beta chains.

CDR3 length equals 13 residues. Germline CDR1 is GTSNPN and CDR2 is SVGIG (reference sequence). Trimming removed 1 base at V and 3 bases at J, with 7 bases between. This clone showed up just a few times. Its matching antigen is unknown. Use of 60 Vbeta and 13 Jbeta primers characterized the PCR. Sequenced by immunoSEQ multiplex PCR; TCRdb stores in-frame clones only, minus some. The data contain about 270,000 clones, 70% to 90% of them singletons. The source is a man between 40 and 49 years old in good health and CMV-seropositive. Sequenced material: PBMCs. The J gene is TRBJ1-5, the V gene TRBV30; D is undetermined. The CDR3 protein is CAWSGDFNQPQHF. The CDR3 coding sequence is TGTGCCTGGAGTGGAGACTTCAATCAGCCCCAGCATTTT.